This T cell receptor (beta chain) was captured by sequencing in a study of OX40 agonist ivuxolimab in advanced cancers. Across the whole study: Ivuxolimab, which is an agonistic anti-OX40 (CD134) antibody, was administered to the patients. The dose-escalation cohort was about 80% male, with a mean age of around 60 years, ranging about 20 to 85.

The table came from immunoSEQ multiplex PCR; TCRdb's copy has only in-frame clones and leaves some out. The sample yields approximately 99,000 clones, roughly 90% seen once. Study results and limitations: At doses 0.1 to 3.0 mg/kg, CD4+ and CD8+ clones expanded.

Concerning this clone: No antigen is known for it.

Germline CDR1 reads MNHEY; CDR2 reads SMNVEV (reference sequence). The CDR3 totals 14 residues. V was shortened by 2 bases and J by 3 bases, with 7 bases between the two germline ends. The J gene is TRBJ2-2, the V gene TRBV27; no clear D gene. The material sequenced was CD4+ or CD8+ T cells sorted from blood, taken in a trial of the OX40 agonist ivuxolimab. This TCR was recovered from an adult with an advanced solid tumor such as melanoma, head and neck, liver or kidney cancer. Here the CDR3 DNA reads TGTGCCAGCAGTTTAGCCTTCGACACCGGGGAGCTGTTTTTT. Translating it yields CASSLAFDTGELFF.